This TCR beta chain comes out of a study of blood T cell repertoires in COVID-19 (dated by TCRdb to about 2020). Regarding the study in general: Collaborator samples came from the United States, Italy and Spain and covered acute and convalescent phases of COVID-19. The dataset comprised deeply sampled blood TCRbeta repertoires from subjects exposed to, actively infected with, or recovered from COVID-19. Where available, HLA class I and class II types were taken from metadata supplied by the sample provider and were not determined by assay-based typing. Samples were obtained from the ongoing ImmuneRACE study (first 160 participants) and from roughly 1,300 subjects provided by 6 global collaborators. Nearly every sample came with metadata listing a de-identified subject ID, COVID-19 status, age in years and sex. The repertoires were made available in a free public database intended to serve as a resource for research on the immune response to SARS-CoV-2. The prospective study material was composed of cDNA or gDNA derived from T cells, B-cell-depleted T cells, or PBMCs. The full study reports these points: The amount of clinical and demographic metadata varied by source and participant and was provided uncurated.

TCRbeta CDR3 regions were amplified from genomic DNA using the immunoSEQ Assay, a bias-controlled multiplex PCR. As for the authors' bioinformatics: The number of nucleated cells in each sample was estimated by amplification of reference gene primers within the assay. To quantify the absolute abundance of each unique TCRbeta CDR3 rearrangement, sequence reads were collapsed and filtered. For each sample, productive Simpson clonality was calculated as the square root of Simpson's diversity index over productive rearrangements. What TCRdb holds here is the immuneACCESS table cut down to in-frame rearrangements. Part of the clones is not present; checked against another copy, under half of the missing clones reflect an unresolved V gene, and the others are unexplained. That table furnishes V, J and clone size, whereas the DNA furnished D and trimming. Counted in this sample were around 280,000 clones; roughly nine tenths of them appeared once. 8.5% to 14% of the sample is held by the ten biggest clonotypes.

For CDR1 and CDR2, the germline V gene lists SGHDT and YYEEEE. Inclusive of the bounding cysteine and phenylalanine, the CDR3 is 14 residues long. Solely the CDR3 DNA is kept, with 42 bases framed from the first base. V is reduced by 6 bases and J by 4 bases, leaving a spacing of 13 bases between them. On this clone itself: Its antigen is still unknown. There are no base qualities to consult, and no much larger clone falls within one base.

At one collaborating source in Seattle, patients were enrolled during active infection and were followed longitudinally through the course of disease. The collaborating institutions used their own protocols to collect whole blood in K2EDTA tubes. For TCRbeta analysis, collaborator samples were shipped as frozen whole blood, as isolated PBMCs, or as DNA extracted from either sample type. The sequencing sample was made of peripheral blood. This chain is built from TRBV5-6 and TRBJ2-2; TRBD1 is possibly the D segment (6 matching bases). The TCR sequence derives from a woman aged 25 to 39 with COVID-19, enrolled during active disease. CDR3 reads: CASNQGLATGELFF. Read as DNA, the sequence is TGTGCCAGCAACCAGGGGCTAGCCACCGGGGAGCTGTTTTTT.